This T cell receptor beta chain was identified during a study of blood T cell repertoires in COVID-19. Study context: T cells, B-cell-depleted T cells, or PBMCs supplied cDNA or gDNA.

This clone was counted a few times. CDR1 SGHNT and CDR2 YYREEE come from the germline V gene (reference sequence). Trimming shortened V by 4 bases and J by 6 bases, and 17 bases separated the two germline ends. This CDR3 has 16 residues. Repertoires were generated with immunoSEQ multiplex PCR, while TCRdb's copy carries only in-frame clones and drops some. The table records more than 250,000 clones, roughly 87% of them present only once. The chain employs TRBV5-4 and TRBJ1-6, with D possibly TRBD1 on 6 matching bases. Sequences were obtained from PBMCs or T cells enriched from blood (not recorded which). This clonotype was sampled from a woman between 40 and 55 years old who had recovered from COVID-19. CDR3 DNA: TGTGCCAGCAGCACTGACCCGACAGGTGCTAATTCACCCCTCCACTTT. Protein product: CASSTDPTGANSPLHF.